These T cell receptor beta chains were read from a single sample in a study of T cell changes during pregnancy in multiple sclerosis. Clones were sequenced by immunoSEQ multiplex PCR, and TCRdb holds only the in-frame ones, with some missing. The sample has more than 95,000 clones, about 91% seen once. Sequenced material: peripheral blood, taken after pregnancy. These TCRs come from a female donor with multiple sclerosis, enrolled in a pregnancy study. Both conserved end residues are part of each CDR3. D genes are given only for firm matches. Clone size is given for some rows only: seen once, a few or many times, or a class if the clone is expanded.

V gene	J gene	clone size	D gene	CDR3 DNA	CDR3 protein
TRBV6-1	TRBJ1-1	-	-	TGTGCCAGCAGAGCGGAGTTGCCGATGAACACTGAAGCTTTCTTT	CASRAELPMNTEAFF
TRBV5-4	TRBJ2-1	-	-	TGTGCCAGCAGCCGCCAACAGATAGCGGCCTCCTACAATGAGCAGTTCTTC	CASSRQQIAASYNEQFF
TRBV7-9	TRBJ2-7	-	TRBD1	TGTGCCAGCAGCTTAGCAGGTCAGGGGGTTGGCTACGAGCAGTACTTC	CASSLAGQGVGYEQYF
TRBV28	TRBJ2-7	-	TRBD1	TGTGCCAGCAGTTTCGGGACAGGGGCCTACGAGCAGTACTTC	CASSFGTGAYEQYF
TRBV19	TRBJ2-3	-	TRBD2	TGTGCCAGCACAAGCGGGGGCCACATTGATACGCAGTATTTT	CASTSGGHIDTQYF
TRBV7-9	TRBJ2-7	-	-	TGTGCCAGCAGCTTAATCCCCGGGGGGCAACCCTACGAGCAGTACTTC	CASSLIPGGQPYEQYF
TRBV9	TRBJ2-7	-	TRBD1	TGTGCCAGCAGCGTAGCTACAGGGGGCGAGCAGTACTTC	CASSVATGGEQYF
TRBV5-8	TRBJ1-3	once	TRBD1	TGTGCCAGCAGCTTGGGACAGGGGATCCCCATATATTTT	CASSLGQGIPIYF
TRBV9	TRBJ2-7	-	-	TGTGCCAGCAGCGTAGGACTAGTGGGCGAGCAGTACTTC	CASSVGLVGEQYF
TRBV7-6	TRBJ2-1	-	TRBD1	TGTGCCAGCAGCTATACCGGGACAGAATACAATGAGCAGTTCTTC	CASSYTGTEYNEQFF
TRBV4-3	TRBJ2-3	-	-	TGCGCCAGCAGCCAAGTCGAGCGGGCAGATACGCAGTATTTT	CASSQVERADTQYF
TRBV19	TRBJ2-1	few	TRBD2	TGTGCCAGTAGTACCGGGAGGGCCGGGGAGCAGTTCTTC	CASSTGRAGEQFF
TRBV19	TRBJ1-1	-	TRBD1	TGTGCCAGTATGGGGACAGCGATGAACACTGAAGCTTTCTTT	CASMGTAMNTEAFF
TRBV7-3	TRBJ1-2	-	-	TGTGCCAGCAGCTCTGTTTACGTGCCAGGGGGCTACACCTTC	CASSSVYVPGGYTF
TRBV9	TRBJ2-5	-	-	TGTGCCAGCAGCCCATACCTGAGACAGGAAGAGACCCAGTACTTC	CASSPYLRQEETQYF
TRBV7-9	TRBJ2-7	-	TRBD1	TGTGCCAGCCGGGACAGCGGCTCCTACGAGCAGTACTTC	CASRDSGSYEQYF
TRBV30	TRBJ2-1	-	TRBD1	TGTGCCTGGAGTGGGACAGGGGGGTACTACAATGAGCAGTTCTTC	CAWSGTGGYYNEQFF
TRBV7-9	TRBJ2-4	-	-	TGTGCCAGCAGCTTAGGAGGGATAAACATTCAGTACTTC	CASSLGGINIQYF
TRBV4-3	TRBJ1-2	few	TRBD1	TGCGCCAGCAGCGAAGGAACAGGGGGCCTCTATGGCTACACCTTC	CASSEGTGGLYGYTF
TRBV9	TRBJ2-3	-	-	TGTGCCAGCAGTGAACAGGGAGCGCCCACAGATACGCAGTATTTT	CASSEQGAPTDTQYF
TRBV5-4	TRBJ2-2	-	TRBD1	TGTGCCAGCAGCCCCCCGGGACAGGCGAACACCGGGGAGCTGTTTTTT	CASSPPGQANTGELFF
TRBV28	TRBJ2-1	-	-	TGTGCCAGCAAGAAAGAGGGCCCCTACAATGAGCAGTTCTTC	CASKKEGPYNEQFF
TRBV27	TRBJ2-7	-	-	TGTGCCAGCGCTAACAGGGACTACGAGCAGTACTTC	CASANRDYEQYF
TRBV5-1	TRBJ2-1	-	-	TGCGCCAGCAGCCGCGGGGACAGTTACAATGAGCAGTTCTTC	CASSRGDSYNEQFF